The 23 T cell receptor beta chains reported below all come from one sample, sequenced in a study of cytomegalovirus exposure and HLA in healthy donors. PCR employed 60 Vbeta and 13 Jbeta primers. Only in-frame clones appear in the TCRdb table, and some are missing; sequencing was by immunoSEQ multiplex PCR. The repertoire holds about 120,000 clones, with 63% as singletons. The sample taken for sequencing was PBMCs. These TCRs come from a middle-aged man in good health and CMV-seropositive.

The chain links TRBV6-5 to TRBJ2-1, with D possibly TRBD1 on 5 matching bases. Germline CDR1 MNHEY, CDR2 SVGAGI. Trimming cost V 0 bases and J 6 bases, with 12 bases left between them. This CDR3 region has 15 residues. As DNA, the CDR3 is TGTGCCAGCAGTTACTCCGACGTAAGGGGCAATGAGCAGTTCTTC. Its translation is CASSYSDVRGNEQFF.

The rearrangement links TRBV19 to TRBJ2-5, with 13 bases identical to TRBD2. The germline V gene has CDR1 LNHDA and CDR2 SQIVND (reference sequence). Losses at the gene ends were 5 bases for V and 4 bases for J; bases not matched to a gene: 7. This CDR3 has 16 amino acids. The CDR3 DNA reads TGTGCCAGTAGTTTACCGGGACTAGCGGGACCAGAGACCCAGTACTTC. This codes for CASSLPGLAGPETQYF.

V gene TRBV9 combines with J gene TRBJ1-1; D is unresolved. V gave up 4 bases and J gave up 4 bases, with 14 bases separating them. Germline loops: CDR1 SGDLS, CDR2 YYNGEE. This CDR3 contains 14 residues. The CDR3 reads CASSPPVAGTEAFF. The CDR3 nucleotides read TGTGCCAGCAGCCCTCCCGTGGCGGGCACTGAAGCTTTCTTT.

The J gene is TRBJ2-5, the V gene TRBV4-1, with 8 bases aligning to TRBD2. Looked up from germline, CDR1 is MGHRA and CDR2 is YSYEKL. This CDR3 contains 16 residues. J was trimmed by 2 bases and V by 3 bases; bases with no gene match: 8. CDR3 DNA sequence: TGCGCCAGCAGCCACGCGCGGGGGGCCTTTCAAGAGACCCAGTACTTC. Translated: CASSHARGAFQETQYF.

J is TRBJ2-1 and V is TRBV7-9; no clear D gene. In germline, CDR1 is SEHNR, CDR2 FQNEAQ (reference sequence). This CDR3 contains 15 residues. Deletions cut 5 bases from V and 1 base from J, with 12 bases between. CDR3 region: CASSAPGGSYNEQFF. The CDR3 region has the DNA TGTGCCAGCAGCGCCCCGGGTGGGTCCTACAATGAGCAGTTCTTC.

This clone has only a few counts. The gene calls are TRBV5-6 and TRBJ2-7; 10 bases fit TRBD1. V trimming: 3 bases; J trimming: 6 bases; junction bases outside the gene matches: 6. CDR1 is SGHDT, CDR2 YYEEEE, per germline. CDR3 length: 14 amino acids. The CDR3 region is CASSSGQGTIEQYF. DNA of the CDR3: TGTGCCAGCAGCTCGGGACAGGGGACGATCGAGCAGTACTTC.

The gene calls are TRBV28 and TRBJ1-4; tentatively, D is TRBD1 (5 bases). The CDR3 has 16 residues. Deletions cut 1 base from V and 5 bases from J, with 14 bases between. CDR1 is MDHEN and CDR2 is SYDVKM in the germline V gene. The CDR3 sequence: CASSLYQGQSNEKLFF. The CDR3 nucleotides are TGTGCCAGCAGTTTATACCAGGGCCAATCCAATGAAAAACTGTTTTTT.

The CDR3 DNA follows: TGTGCCAGCAGCTCAATACAGGGGCTCGCCTACGAGCAGTACTTC. Translating gives CASSSIQGLAYEQYF. The chain has TRBV28 and TRBJ2-7, with 7 bases fitting TRBD1. CDR1 and CDR2 from the germline V gene are MDHEN and SYDVKM. The CDR3 sequence is 15 residues long. Losses at the gene ends were 6 bases for V and 2 bases for J; bases not matched to a gene: 10.

The rearrangement joins TRBV7-9 to TRBJ2-1; TRBD2 might be the D (5 bases). V was pared by 5 bases and J by 8 bases, with 16 bases between. This CDR3 spans 14 amino acids. Per germline, CDR1 SEHNR and CDR2 FQNEAQ (reference sequence). The CDR3 reads CASSGRRGVDEQFF. The DNA of the CDR3 is TGTGCCAGCAGCGGCCGCCGGGGAGTCGATGAGCAGTTCTTC.

This rearrangement joins TRBV2 to TRBJ2-5; maybe TRBD2 (5 bases). This CDR3 contains 14 residues. From germline, CDR1 is SNHLY and CDR2 FYNNEI. Between the trimmed V and J ends, which lost 7 bases and 0 bases, there was a span of 12 bases. The CDR3 bases are TGTGCCAGCAAGATAGGGAGATACCAAGAGACCCAGTACTTC. Amino acids: CASKIGRYQETQYF. Using reference TRBV2 and TRBJ2-5 for the parts outside the CDR3, the full variable domain is EPEVTQTPSHQVTQMGQEVILRCVPISNHLYFYWYRQILGQKVEFLVSFYNNEISEKSEIFDDQFSVERPDGSNFTLKIRSTKLEDSAMYFCASKIGRYQETQYFGPGTRLLVL.

The chain recombines TRBV5-4 with TRBJ1-4; a weak D match, TRBD1 (6 bases). V shed 2 bases and J shed 7 bases, with 12 bases lying between them. The CDR3 is made up of 14 amino acids. The germline V gene encodes CDR1 SGHNT and CDR2 YYREEE (reference sequence). The CDR3: CASSLPGASEKLFF. CDR3 nucleotide sequence: TGTGCCAGCAGCTTACCAGGGGCGAGTGAAAAACTGTTTTTT.

V is TRBV6-5 and J is TRBJ2-5, with D possibly matching TRBD1 (6 bases). CDR3 size: 14 residues. Germline V gene data show CDR1 as MNHEY and CDR2 as SVGAGI. Trimming removed 5 bases from V and 5 bases from J, with 15 bases in between. The CDR3, as DNA: TGTGCCAGCAGTGTGACAGGACCTTGGGAGACCCAGTACTTC. It yields the protein CASSVTGPWETQYF.

This rearrangement joins TRBV19 to TRBJ2-3; TRBD2 agrees at 9 bases. This CDR3 has 18 residues. The germline CDR1 and CDR2 sequences are LNHDA and SQIVND (reference sequence). V lost 5 bases to trimming and J lost 4 bases; unmatched junction nucleotides: 16. DNA of the CDR3: TGTGCCAGTAGTCTCTATTGGGCTGGCGGGAGGGCGTCAGATACGCAGTATTTT. It is translated as CASSLYWAGGRASDTQYF.

This rearrangement joins TRBV13 to TRBJ2-7; the match to TRBD2 covers 9 bases. Per germline, CDR1 PRHDT and CDR2 FYEKMQ (reference sequence). V shed 0 bases and J 7 bases; nucleotides not matched to a gene: 13. The CDR3 runs 17 residues. In nucleotides, the CDR3 is TGTGCCAGCAGCTTAGGCCCAGGAGGCGGGAGGGGTAGGGAGCAGTACTTC. Protein product: CASSLGPGGGRGREQYF.

The CDR3 region is CATSRFGTSGGTYEQYF. CDR3 coding DNA: TGTGCCACCAGCAGATTTGGGACTAGCGGGGGAACCTACGAGCAGTACTTC. The chain recombines TRBV15 with TRBJ2-7; 14 positions match TRBD2. V was pared by 2 bases and J by 2 bases, with 5 bases of the junction left unmatched. The CDR3 length is 17 residues. Per germline, CDR1 LNHNV and CDR2 YYDKDF (reference sequence).

This sequence joins TRBV29-1 and TRBJ2-2; D may be TRBD1 (6 bases). Per germline, CDR1 SQVTM and CDR2 ANQGSEA. V shed 5 bases and J shed 0 bases, with 10 bases lying between them. The CDR3 has 14 residues. The CDR3 loop reads CSVRTVPNTGELFF. CDR3 coding DNA: TGCAGCGTTAGGACAGTCCCGAACACCGGGGAGCTGTTTTTT.

V is TRBV4-2 and J is TRBJ1-4, with 9 bases lining up with TRBD1. This CDR3 spans 15 amino acids. The germline CDR1 and CDR2 sequences are LGHNA and YNFKEQ. Trimming took 1 base from V and 4 from J; bases not matched to a gene: 1. CDR3 sequence: CASSQGDRDNEKLFF. In DNA form, the CDR3 reads TGTGCCAGCAGCCAAGGGGACAGGGATAATGAAAAACTGTTTTTT.

This clone appeared a few times. The rearrangement uses TRBV2 and TRBJ2-3; 14 bases fit TRBD2. Per the germline V gene, CDR1 is SNHLY and CDR2 is FYNNEI. Unmatched junction bases numbered 9, after V lost 7 bases and J lost 12 bases. The CDR3 has 14 amino acids. CDR3 nucleotides: TGTGCCAGCAATTCCGGGACTAGCGGGGGAAGACAGTATTTT. Its translation is CASNSGTSGGRQYF.

About this clone itself: A junction end diverges from the germline sequence, so it may reflect a read error. The chain carries TRBV9 and TRBJ2-1; D is possibly TRBD2 (7 bases). Germline V gives CDR1 SGDLS, CDR2 YYNGEE. This CDR3 is built from 15 residues. This CDR3 is CASDPVAGAYNEQFF. The CDR3 coding sequence is TGTGCCAGCGATCCTGTTGCGGGGGCCTACAATGAGCAATTCTTC.

The chain has TRBV10-2 and TRBJ2-7; 9 nucleotides match TRBD1. Germline-derived CDR1 and CDR2 are WSHSY and SAAADI. The CDR3 covers 15 residues. Losses at the gene ends were 6 bases for V and 3 bases for J; bases not matched to a gene: 9. Here the CDR3 DNA reads TGCGCCAGCAGAAGTCCGGACAGGGGTGACTACGAGCAGTACTTC. Its translation is CASRSPDRGDYEQYF.

V is TRBV28 and J is TRBJ1-1; D not resolved. CDR3 length: 14 amino acids. The germline gives CDR1 MDHEN, CDR2 SYDVKM. V was cut by 6 bases and J by 2 bases, with 13 bases left in between. CDR3 sequence: CASRGSTLNTEAFF. Written as DNA, the CDR3 is TGTGCCAGCAGAGGGAGCACTTTAAACACTGAAGCTTTCTTT.

This chain joins TRBV6-1 and TRBJ1-2, with D perhaps matching TRBD1 (5 bases). Germline V gene sequence: CDR1 MNHNS, CDR2 SASEGT. CDR3 length equals 11 residues. Trimming removed 6 bases at V and 5 bases at J, with 7 bases between. CDR3 region: CASRQVYGYTF. As DNA, the CDR3 is TGTGCCAGCAGACAGGTATATGGCTACACCTTC.

The CDR3 region is CASSIQGAQGEAFF. Written as DNA, the CDR3 is TGTGCCAGTAGTATTCAAGGGGCGCAGGGTGAAGCTTTCTTT. The J gene is TRBJ1-1, the V gene TRBV19, with D possibly being TRBD1 (5 bases). Looked up from germline, CDR1 is LNHDA and CDR2 is SQIVND (reference sequence). Trimming cost V 3 bases and J 7 bases, with 15 bases left between them. This CDR3 is built from 14 residues.